A single sample gave rise to the 11 T cell receptor beta chains below, sequenced in a study of OX40 agonist ivuxolimab in advanced cancers. Assay used: immunoSEQ multiplex PCR; TCRdb lists only in-frame clones, some missing. The data contain tens of thousands of clones, about 93% of them singletons. Source: CD4+ or CD8+ T cells sorted from blood, taken in a trial of the OX40 agonist ivuxolimab. The origin of the receptors is an adult with an advanced solid tumor such as melanoma, head and neck, liver or kidney cancer.

The chain recombines TRBV7-2 with TRBJ2-5; a possible D gene is TRBD2 (7 bases). V was clipped by 1 base and J by 1 base, with 13 bases between them. The V gene's germline CDR1 is SGHTA and CDR2 FQGNSA. The CDR3 sequence is 16 residues long. The CDR3 loop is CASSLGKGGVQETQYF. In DNA, the CDR3 is TGTGCCAGCAGCTTAGGCAAGGGGGGGGTCCAAGAGACCCAGTACTTC.

This sequence joins TRBV9 and TRBJ1-2; TRBD1 is a possible D gene (6 bases). Germline CDR1 reads SGDLS; CDR2 reads YYNGEE. Trimming took 3 bases from V and 4 from J, leaving 13 bases between them. CDR3 length: 14 amino acids. The CDR3 is CASSGGGTFYGYTF. DNA of the CDR3: TGTGCCAGCAGCGGAGGGGGAACCTTCTATGGCTACACCTTC.

The chain combines TRBV10-2 with TRBJ2-7; no definite D call. Trimming cost V 6 bases and J 5 bases, with 11 bases left between them. CDR1 is WSHSY and CDR2 is SAAADI in the germline V gene. CDR3 length: 12 amino acids. The DNA of the CDR3 is TGCGCCAGCAGAGAAGGAGCCAACGAGCAGTACTTC. It codes for CASREGANEQYF.

The V gene is TRBV5-1, the J gene TRBJ2-5; tentatively, D is TRBD2 (5 bases). V lost 1 base and J lost 3, with 10 bases in between. This CDR3 has 14 amino acids. Germline V gene lookup returns CDR1 SGHRS and CDR2 YFSETQ. The DNA of the CDR3 is TGCGCCAGCAGCTTGTGGGTCGGGGAAGAGACCCAGTACTTC. Protein product: CASSLWVGEETQYF.

The chain is built from TRBV19 and TRBJ2-4; no definite D call. This CDR3 comprises 15 residues. Trimming left V 3 bases short and J 0 bases short, with 9 bases between. Germline CDR1 and CDR2: LNHDA and SQIVND (reference sequence). The CDR3 sequence is CASSIKLLAKNIQYF. CDR3 coding DNA: TGTGCCAGTAGTATTAAACTCCTAGCCAAAAACATTCAGTACTTC.

This chain links TRBV5-4 with TRBJ2-4; perhaps TRBD1 as D (6 bases). The CDR3 length is 15 residues. Germline V gene data show CDR1 as SGHNT and CDR2 as YYREEE (reference sequence). Deletions cut 2 bases from V and 0 bases from J, with 9 bases between. This CDR3 is CASSFRTEAKNIQYF. CDR3 coding DNA: TGTGCCAGCAGCTTCCGGACAGAAGCCAAAAACATTCAGTACTTC.

This clone was found once. Different DNA sequences within this sample yield the same CDR3. This sequence joins TRBV4-3 and TRBJ2-7, with D possibly matching TRBD2 (6 bases). Trimming took off 0 bases at V and 7 bases at J, with 10 bases between the two ends. Per germline, CDR1 LGHNA and CDR2 YSLEER. The CDR3 totals 13 residues. The CDR3 DNA follows: TGCGCCAGCAGCCAAGATCTGGGAGGAGAGCAGTACTTC. This encodes CASSQDLGGEQYF.

This clone was counted once. The chain links TRBV5-6 to TRBJ2-5, with a weak D call TRBD1 (5 bases). Trimming took off 4 bases at V and 5 bases at J, with 12 bases between the two ends. The germline V gene has CDR1 SGHDT and CDR2 YYEEEE. This CDR3 has 13 amino acids. The CDR3 here is CASSPGYGETQYF. The CDR3 DNA is TGTGCCAGCAGCCCAGGGTATGGTGAGACCCAGTACTTC.

V gene TRBV9 combines with J gene TRBJ2-7; TRBD1 is a possible D gene (5 bases). V was trimmed by 7 bases and J by 0 bases, leaving 11 bases between them. The CDR3 is made up of 13 amino acids. In germline, CDR1 is SGDLS, CDR2 YYNGEE. CDR3 sequence reads: CASGQGSSYEQYF. Here the CDR3 DNA reads TGTGCCAGCGGGCAGGGCTCCTCCTACGAGCAGTACTTC.

This clone appeared a few times. This sequence joins TRBV27 and TRBJ2-2; unclear D gene. This CDR3 spans 12 amino acids. Germline CDR1 and CDR2: MNHEY and SMNVEV (reference sequence). V dropped 5 bases and J dropped 3 bases, with 4 bases sitting between them. DNA of the CDR3: TGTGCCAGCAGTCCTTACACCGGGGAGCTGTTTTTT. This codes for CASSPYTGELFF.

The V gene is TRBV5-5, the J gene TRBJ2-7; 9 nucleotides agree with TRBD1. The germline V gene has CDR1 SGHKS and CDR2 YYEKEE (reference sequence). The trim removed 4 bases at V and 4 bases at J, leaving 6 bases unmatched. This CDR3 has 14 amino acids. For the CDR3, the DNA is TGTGCCAGCAGCCCAGGGACAGGGCGGTACGAGCAGTACTTC. As protein: CASSPGTGRYEQYF.